These 27 T cell receptor beta chains share one sample of origin, sequenced in a study of chemoradiotherapy in HPV16-positive cancers. Using immunoSEQ multiplex PCR, the repertoire was profiled, and TCRdb retains in-frame clones only, with some absent. The profile shows some 5,100 clones, 55% to 75% of them singletons. This sample comprised tumor tissue, obtained from a patient who underwent chemoradiotherapy. The receptor source for this set is a human donor with HPV-associated anogenital cancer.

This chain connects TRBV7-3 to TRBJ2-2; D gene ambiguous. The length of the CDR3 is 13 residues. Germline CDR1 and CDR2: SGHTA and FQGTGA. Between the trimmed V and J ends, which lost 5 bases and 5 bases, there was a span of 9 bases. For the CDR3, the DNA is TGTGCCAGCAGCCTCGGTGGAACCGGGGAGCTGTTTTTT. Protein sequence: CASSLGGTGELFF.

CDR3 sequence reads: CASSPPTYDRVRPYEQYF. CDR3 DNA sequence: TGTGCCAGCTCACCACCGACCTACGACAGGGTCAGGCCCTACGAGCAGTACTTC. J is TRBJ2-7 and V is TRBV18, with 7 bases aligning to TRBD1. Germline trimming cut 0 bases from V and 2 bases from J; bases unmatched to any gene: 13. CDR1 KGHSH and CDR2 LQKENI come from the germline V gene. CDR3 length: 18 amino acids.

The chain is built from TRBV19 and TRBJ2-1; TRBD1 is a possible D gene (7 bases). Germline CDR1 and CDR2: LNHDA and SQIVND (reference sequence). Trimming took 3 bases from V and 3 from J, leaving 18 bases between them. The CDR3 has 17 amino acids. The CDR3 sequence is CASSITGGDSYYNEQFF. In nucleotides, the CDR3 is TGTGCCAGTAGTATTACCGGAGGGGACAGCTACTACAATGAGCAGTTCTTC. The full variable domain, its missing parts supplied by reference TRBV19 and TRBJ2-1, is DGGITQSPKYLFRKEGQNVTLSCEQNLNHDAMYWYRQDPGQGLRLIYYSQIVNDFQKGDIAEGYSVSREKKESFPLTVTSAQKNPTAFYLCASSITGGDSYYNEQFFGPGTRLTVL.

The V and J genes are TRBV4-3 and TRBJ2-5, with 7 bases that match TRBD1. Germline V gene data show CDR1 as LGHNA and CDR2 as YSLEER. The CDR3 is made up of 14 amino acids. The junction had 4 bases not matched to a gene; V was cut back by 1 base and J by 5 bases. The CDR3 loop reads CASSQGQGVETQYF. The CDR3 DNA sequence: TGCGCCAGCAGCCAAGGACAGGGAGTGGAGACCCAGTACTTC.

The chain recombines TRBV5-1 with TRBJ2-2; TRBD1 might be the D (5 bases). This CDR3 spans 16 amino acids. V shed 4 bases and J shed 3 bases, with 16 bases lying between them. In germline, CDR1 is SGHRS, CDR2 YFSETQ. CDR3 sequence reads: CASSHASSGYTGELFF. The CDR3 nucleotides read TGCGCCAGCAGCCACGCCTCCTCAGGGTACACCGGGGAGCTGTTTTTT.

The chain has TRBV5-4 and TRBJ2-3; 9 bases are shared with TRBD2. The V segment lost 3 bases and the J segment 3 bases; nucleotides outside the gene matches: 8. The CDR3 is made up of 16 amino acids. Germline CDR1 and CDR2: SGHNT and YYREEE (reference sequence). The CDR3 spells CASSSEASGKTDTQYF. The CDR3 DNA is TGTGCCAGCAGCTCCGAGGCTAGCGGGAAGACAGATACGCAGTATTTT.

This chain links TRBV6-5 with TRBJ2-1; D is perhaps TRBD2 (6 bases). The ends were cut back, 2 bases at V and 7 bases at J, with 15 bases in the middle. Germline CDR1 reads MNHEY; CDR2 reads SVGAGI. This CDR3 has 15 amino acids. The CDR3 sequence is CASSYRGTTGNEQFF. The CDR3, as DNA: TGTGCCAGCAGTTACCGGGGGACGACGGGGAATGAGCAGTTCTTC.

In its sample, this clone was seen a few times. V usage is TRBV5-4 and J usage is TRBJ2-5; D not resolved. Trimming cost V 4 bases and J 4 bases, with 14 bases left between them. The germline V gene has CDR1 SGHNT and CDR2 YYREEE (reference sequence). This CDR3 has 14 residues. CDR3 sequence: CASSPRPERETQYF. CDR3 DNA: TGTGCCAGCAGCCCCCGCCCGGAACGAGAGACCCAGTACTTC.

The CDR3 sequence is CASSRTVYEQYF. CDR3 nucleotides: TGTGCCAGCAGCAGGACTGTCTACGAGCAGTACTTC. The chain combines TRBV5-6 with TRBJ2-7; weak D call: TRBD2 (5 bases). Germline V CDR1 and CDR2: SGHDT, YYEEEE. CDR3 size: 12 residues. The V and J ends lost 4 bases and 3 bases respectively, with 8 bases between them.

This clone is medium-sized by share. This chain links TRBV9 with TRBJ1-1; 8 positions agree with TRBD1. CDR1 is SGDLS and CDR2 is YYNGEE in the germline V gene. With 5 bases clipped from V and 1 base from J, the junction kept 4 bases outside the gene matches. This CDR3 has 14 residues. The CDR3 DNA is TGTGCCAGCAGTGTGGGACAGGCGAACACTGAAGCTTTCTTT. Protein product: CASSVGQANTEAFF.

The chain couples TRBV30 to TRBJ2-7; tentative D call: TRBD1 (5 bases). Per germline, CDR1 GTSNPN and CDR2 SVGIG (reference sequence). The CDR3 consists of 12 residues. Deletions cut 1 base from V and 5 bases from J, with 9 bases between. CDR3 coding DNA: TGTGCCTGGAGTGGGACAATCAACGAGCAGTACTTC. This translates into CAWSGTINEQYF.

The gene calls are TRBV5-1 and TRBJ1-1; D might be TRBD1 (5 bases). The CDR3 has 15 residues. Per the germline V gene, CDR1 is SGHRS and CDR2 is YFSETQ. Trimming removed 5 bases from V and 1 base from J, with 15 bases in between. CDR3 DNA: TGCGCCAGCAGTACGGGGGAAGTAAGGAACACTGAAGCTTTCTTT. It yields the protein CASSTGEVRNTEAFF.

V and J are TRBV7-2 and TRBJ2-7, with TRBD2 matching 13 bases. The CDR3 loop spans 14 amino acids. CDR1 SGHTA and CDR2 FQGNSA come from the germline V gene. V lost 7 bases, J lost 3 bases, and 3 bases stayed unmatched. The CDR3 sequence: CASTRTSGSYEQYF. As DNA, the CDR3 is TGTGCCAGCACCCGGACTAGCGGGAGCTACGAGCAGTACTTC.

This chain joins TRBV29-1 and TRBJ1-1, with D perhaps matching TRBD1 (6 bases). Trimming removed 6 bases from V and 3 bases from J, with 11 bases in between. The CDR3 contains 12 residues. The germline CDR1 and CDR2 sequences are SQVTM and ANQGSEA. CDR3 residues: CSVTGLDTEAFF. CDR3 nucleotide sequence: TGCAGCGTCACAGGGTTAGACACTGAAGCTTTCTTT.

The chain joins TRBV6-4 to TRBJ2-1; D is perhaps TRBD2 (5 bases). The CDR3 consists of 14 residues. The V gene lost 2 bases and the J gene lost 10 bases, with 15 bases spanning the gap. Per the germline V gene, CDR1 is MRHNA and CDR2 is SNTAGT. The CDR3, as DNA: TGTGCCAGCAGTGACCGGTACGGGGTAGGGGAGCAGTTCTTC. This translates into CASSDRYGVGEQFF.

The chain combines TRBV18 with TRBJ2-5; D remains unclear. The CDR3 spans 15 residues. Trimming took off 2 bases at V and 5 bases at J, with 15 bases between the two ends. CDR1 is KGHSH and CDR2 is LQKENI in the germline V gene. The CDR3 sequence is CASSPRVSMIETQYF. CDR3 sequence (DNA): TGTGCCAGCTCACCAAGGGTTTCCATGATTGAGACCCAGTACTTC.

The chain uses TRBV15 and TRBJ2-7; 8 nucleotides line up with TRBD1. The germline V gene has CDR1 LNHNV and CDR2 YYDKDF (reference sequence). This CDR3 has 15 amino acids. V was clipped by 0 bases and J by 4 bases; unmatched bases: 5. CDR3 sequence: CATSRDLNRGYEQYF. CDR3 in DNA: TGTGCCACCAGCAGAGATTTAAACAGGGGGTACGAGCAGTACTTC.

The J gene is TRBJ1-2, the V gene TRBV7-2, with D perhaps TRBD1 (5 bases). The V end lost 2 bases, the J end lost 8 bases, and 18 bases lay between the germline ends. The length of the CDR3 is 15 residues. Germline loops: CDR1 SGHTA, CDR2 FQGNSA. The CDR3 DNA sequence: TGTGCCAGCAGCTTAAACCGGGGGGGGGAGAGAGGCTACACCTTC. It is translated as CASSLNRGGERGYTF.

This clone has a handful of counts. The chain employs TRBV19 and TRBJ1-1, with D unclear. This CDR3 is 15 amino acids long. V was clipped by 7 bases and J by 0 bases, with 15 bases between them. Per germline, CDR1 LNHDA and CDR2 SQIVND (reference sequence). CDR3 in DNA: TGTGCCAGTACTTCTCGACATTTCATGAACACTGAAGCTTTCTTT. As protein: CASTSRHFMNTEAFF.

V usage is TRBV30 and J usage is TRBJ2-4; D possibly corresponds to TRBD2 (5 bases). V was pared by 7 bases and J by 3 bases, with 16 bases between. The CDR3 is made up of 14 amino acids. Germline V gene lookup returns CDR1 GTSNPN and CDR2 SVGIG (reference sequence). This CDR3 is CASTARGFKNIQYF. CDR3 DNA: TGTGCCTCAACAGCCCGGGGATTCAAAAACATTCAGTACTTC.

This clone was observed a single time. The gene calls are TRBV15 and TRBJ2-6, with D uncertain. CDR3 length equals 19 residues. V lost 1 base to trimming and J lost 0 bases, with 16 bases between them. The germline gives CDR1 LNHNV, CDR2 YYDKDF (reference sequence). DNA of the CDR3: TGTGCCACCAGCAGAGGCCCCCCCGACGGACGCTCTGGGGCCAACGTCCTGACTTTC. Translation gives CATSRGPPDGRSGANVLTF.

This rearrangement joins TRBV9 to TRBJ2-1; 9 bases match TRBD1. CDR1 and CDR2 from the germline V gene are SGDLS and YYNGEE. Germline trimming cut 5 bases from V and 6 bases from J; bases unmatched to any gene: 9. This CDR3 is 15 amino acids long. The CDR3 loop is CASSARTGVGNEQFF. CDR3 coding DNA: TGTGCCAGCAGTGCGCGGACAGGGGTTGGCAATGAGCAGTTCTTC.

This chain uses TRBV7-2 with TRBJ2-7; D unresolved. The CDR3 totals 13 residues. The ends were cut back, 6 bases at V and 4 bases at J, with 13 bases in the middle. Germline CDR1 is SGHTA and CDR2 is FQGNSA. CDR3 loop: CASRSNGRYEQYF. CDR3 nucleotide sequence: TGTGCCAGCAGATCCAACGGAAGATACGAGCAGTACTTC.

V usage is TRBV18 and J usage is TRBJ1-2; the D is unclear. Germline lookup yields CDR1 KGHSH and CDR2 LQKENI. The germline V and J ends were trimmed by 2 bases and 5 bases, with 6 bases remaining between them. The CDR3 extends over 12 amino acids. CDR3 protein: CASSPGEYGYTF. The CDR3, as DNA: TGTGCCAGCTCACCAGGGGAGTATGGCTACACCTTC.

The chain carries TRBV28 and TRBJ1-2; 11 bases align to TRBD1. CDR1 MDHEN and CDR2 SYDVKM come from the germline V gene. The V segment lost 9 bases and the J segment 7 bases; nucleotides outside the gene matches: 7. The CDR3 covers 13 residues. CDR3 in amino acids: CARRDRGSGGYTF. Here the CDR3 DNA reads TGTGCCAGGAGGGACAGGGGGTCGGGTGGCTACACCTTC.

The chain carries TRBV10-2 and TRBJ1-1; tentatively, D is TRBD1 (6 bases). The CDR3 has 18 residues. Looked up from germline, CDR1 is WSHSY and CDR2 is SAAADI. Trimming cost V 1 base and J 1 base, with 19 bases left between them. CDR3 coding DNA: TGCGCCAGCAGTGAGTTCCCCCACCTACAGGGAGAGAACACTGAAGCTTTCTTT. Its translation is CASSEFPHLQGENTEAFF.

The rearrangement uses TRBV6-1 and TRBJ2-1, with D hard to call. The CDR3 has 14 residues. The V end was cut by 6 bases, the J end by 2 bases, with 11 bases between. Germline V lookup: CDR1 MNHNS, CDR2 SASEGT. CDR3: CASRLTPTYNEQFF. The DNA of the CDR3 is TGTGCCAGCAGATTGACACCTACCTACAATGAGCAGTTCTTC.